The T cell receptor (beta chain) under discussion was sequenced for a study of blood T cell repertoires in COVID-19. In its sample, this clone was seen once. V was trimmed by 2 bases and J by 1 base, leaving 8 bases between them. Germline CDR1 and CDR2: KGHSH and LQKENI. The CDR3 runs 14 residues. Clones were read by immunoSEQ multiplex PCR, and TCRdb kept only the in-frame ones, dropping some. The repertoire holds 92,000 or so clones, with about 91% as singletons. Sequences were obtained from peripheral blood. The chain links TRBV18 to TRBJ1-2; D is undetermined. This clonotype was sampled from a man aged 60 to 75 with acute or convalescent COVID-19. The CDR3 region is CASSPNPDNYGYTF. DNA for the CDR3: TGTGCCAGCTCACCAAATCCAGATAACTATGGCTACACCTTC.